Sequencing of this T cell receptor (beta chain) was carried out in a study of PD-1 blockade in mismatch repair-deficient tumors. The V gene's germline CDR1 is SGHNT and CDR2 YYREEE (reference sequence). This CDR3 is built from 14 residues. The V and J ends lost 4 bases and 2 bases, in that order; junction bases with no gene match: 4. The assay was immunoSEQ multiplex PCR, and TCRdb's table has in-frame clones only and misses some. The table lists 130,000 or so clones, 70% to 90% of them singletons. The source material was peripheral blood, sampled 44 weeks after starting pembrolizumab. The TCR comes from an adult with mismatch repair-deficient cancer. V and J are TRBV5-4 and TRBJ1-1, with TRBD1 matching over 8 bases. CDR3 DNA sequence: TGTGCCAGCAGCGCGGGACAGGTCAACACTGAAGCTTTCTTT. This translates into CASSAGQVNTEAFF.